One and the same sample provided the 20 T cell receptor beta chains below, sequenced in a study of spatial heterogeneity in lung cancer. TCRdb re-called the 5' RACE reads through MiXCR, storing one row per CDR3 protein. The sample has about 48,000 distinct CDR3 sequences; over 4.5% are singletons. The sample's time point: sample taken at primary tumor resection. Unsorted whole RNA from tumor, nontumor lung or frozen PBMC underwent sequencing. Sequences were derived from PBMCs, sampled at surgery. The receptor set was obtained from a male donor with early-stage non-small cell lung cancer.

This clonotype was detected ten times or more. The gene calls are TRBV29-1 and TRBJ2-3; D tentatively fits TRBD1 or TRBD2 (6 bases each). The CDR3 contains 15 residues. Trimming shortened V by 7 bases and J by 7 bases, and 24 bases separated the two germline ends. The germline gives CDR1 SQVTM, CDR2 ANQGSEA. The CDR3 DNA reads as TGCAGCGCCGAAGGGGGAGGCCGGACGAGTTATACGCAGTATTTT. Translating gives CSAEGGGRTSYTQYF.

This clonotype was observed at least ten times. The V call is TRBV10-3, the J call TRBJ2-7; D is possibly TRBD1 (5 bases). The CDR3 runs 14 residues. Trimming stripped 5 bases from V and 2 bases from J, with 13 bases between. The V gene's germline CDR1 is ENHRY and CDR2 SYGVKD. The DNA of the CDR3 is TGTGCCATCAGTCCCTTGACAGCCACCTACGAGCAGTACTTC. Protein: CAISPLTATYEQYF.

This clonotype was detected many times. This sequence joins TRBV11-2 and TRBJ2-1; 7 bases are shared with TRBD2. Germline V gene sequence: CDR1 SGHAT, CDR2 FQNNGV. V was pared by 2 bases and J by 4 bases, with 14 bases of the junction left unmatched. This CDR3 is 18 amino acids long. CDR3 sequence (DNA): TGTGCCAGCAGCTTATTCTTGAACCCGGGACTAAATTACAATGAGCAGTTCTTC. This encodes CASSLFLNPGLNYNEQFF.

This clonotype was picked up many times. This chain connects TRBV28 to TRBJ2-1; D is perhaps TRBD2 (5 bases). Germline CDR1 reads MDHEN; CDR2 reads SYDVKM. V lost 6 bases, J lost 4 bases, and 7 bases lay in between. This CDR3 comprises 12 residues. DNA for the CDR3: TGTGCCAGCAGCGGGGATTACAATGAGCAGTTCTTC. It codes for CASSGDYNEQFF.

This clonotype was seen at least ten times. The V and J genes are TRBV5-1 and TRBJ2-1; D might be TRBD2 (6 bases). Germline values: CDR1 SGHRS, CDR2 YFSETQ. There are 15 residues in the CDR3. V shed 1 base and J shed 7 bases, with 15 bases lying between them. The DNA of the CDR3 is TGCGCCAGCAGCTTGTATAGCGGCCCTGGGAATGAGCAGTTCTTC. Translated: CASSLYSGPGNEQFF.

This clonotype showed up many times. The rearrangement uses TRBV10-3 and TRBJ2-4, with 9 bases that match TRBD1. The trim removed 0 bases at V and 2 bases at J, leaving 5 bases unmatched. The CDR3 extends over 17 amino acids. CDR1 and CDR2 (germline): ENHRY, SYGVKD. The CDR3 DNA is TGTGCCATCAGTGAGTCGAGGGACAGGGTATCCAAAAACATTCAGTACTTC. Its protein product is CAISESRDRVSKNIQYF.

The sample holds a few counts of this clonotype. V and J are TRBV6-1 and TRBJ1-2; weak D call: TRBD1 (6 bases). The CDR3 covers 17 residues. Trimming took 8 bases from V and 1 from J, leaving 23 bases between them. Per germline, CDR1 MNHNS and CDR2 SASEGT. This chain's CDR3 is CASGGGMRFRSNYGYTF. The CDR3 bases are TGTGCCAGCGGAGGGGGGATGCGGTTCAGGAGTAACTATGGCTACACCTTC.

The J gene is TRBJ2-2, the V gene TRBV27; unclear D gene. CDR1 is MNHEY and CDR2 is SMNVEV in the germline V gene (reference sequence). The V gene lost 2 bases and the J gene lost 4 bases, with 5 bases spanning the gap. The CDR3 extends over 13 amino acids. CDR3 region: CASSLASTGELFF. DNA for the CDR3: TGTGCCAGCAGTTTAGCTAGCACCGGGGAGCTGTTTTTT.

Of note for this clonotype: Given a much more abundant clone one base away, this may be a read error. The chain recombines TRBV25-1 with TRBJ2-2; 12 nucleotides line up with TRBD2. The CDR3 is 16 amino acids. Germline CDR1 and CDR2: MGHDK and SYGVNS. With 7 bases clipped from V and 9 bases from J, the junction kept 12 bases outside the gene matches. DNA of the CDR3: TGTGCCAGCACTGAGACTAGCGGGAGAAAAACCAGGGAGCTGTTTTTT. Translation: CASTETSGRKTRELFF.

This clonotype was observed a handful of times. The rearrangement uses TRBV19 and TRBJ2-7, with D possibly matching TRBD1 (5 bases). The V gene's germline CDR1 is LNHDA and CDR2 SQIVND (reference sequence). The V end lost 3 bases, the J end lost 0 bases, and 12 bases lay between the germline ends. The CDR3 sequence is 15 residues long. This CDR3 is CASSIRGGSSYEQYF. The CDR3 nucleotides read TGTGCCAGTAGTATTAGGGGCGGATCCTCCTACGAGCAGTACTTC.

This clonotype came up a few times. This chain links TRBV24-1 with TRBJ2-7; 9 bases align to TRBD1. This CDR3 is built from 15 residues. Germline trimming cut 2 bases from V and 3 bases from J; bases unmatched to any gene: 4. Per germline, CDR1 KGHDR and CDR2 SFDVKD. The CDR3 bases are TGTGCCACCAGTGATTCCTCGACAGGGGGCTACGAGCAGTACTTC. Encoded protein: CATSDSSTGGYEQYF.

This chain joins TRBV5-8 and TRBJ2-5; 10 bases are shared with TRBD1. This CDR3 is built from 15 residues. Germline values: CDR1 SGHTS, CDR2 YDEGEE. The J segment lost 4 bases and the V segment lost 0 bases, leaving 3 bases of the junction unmatched. The CDR3 DNA follows: TGTGCCAGCAGCTTGGGGGACAGGGGAAGAGAGACCCAGTACTTC. Its protein product is CASSLGDRGRETQYF.

The sample holds a few counts of this clonotype. This chain links TRBV6-5 with TRBJ1-2; maybe TRBD1 (5 bases). The CDR3 covers 14 residues. Germline-derived CDR1 and CDR2 are MNHEY and SVGAGI. The germline V and J ends were trimmed by 4 bases and 2 bases, with 11 bases remaining between them. CDR3 sequence (DNA): TGTGCCAGCAGTTTAGGGGCGTCAAACTATGGCTACACCTTC. The encoded protein is CASSLGASNYGYTF.

This clonotype has at least ten counts. The rearrangement links TRBV20-1 to TRBJ2-1, with 9 bases matching TRBD2. V was pared by 0 bases and J by 5 bases, with 8 bases of the junction left unmatched. CDR1 is DFQATT, CDR2 SNEGSKA, per germline (reference sequence). The CDR3 spans 16 residues. The CDR3 is CSARDQGGRVDNEQFF. The CDR3 DNA reads TGCAGTGCTAGAGATCAAGGCGGGAGGGTTGACAATGAGCAGTTCTTC.

This clonotype has ten or more counts. The V and J genes are TRBV3-1 and TRBJ1-5, with D uncertain. The CDR3 is 13 amino acids. Germline V gives CDR1 LGHDT, CDR2 YNNKEL (reference sequence). V dropped 2 bases and J dropped 9 bases, with 11 bases sitting between them. CDR3 in amino acids: CASSQSEGRPQHF. The CDR3 DNA reads as TGTGCCAGCAGCCAAAGCGAGGGCAGGCCCCAGCATTTT.

This clonotype came up many times. The genes are TRBV29-1 and TRBJ1-1, with D unresolved. This CDR3 is 14 amino acids long. In germline, CDR1 is SQVTM, CDR2 ANQGSEA. Trimming removed 6 bases at V and 1 base at J, with 15 bases between. As DNA, the CDR3 is TGCAGCGTCGAGAGGCGGGCCCGGAACACTGAAGCTTTCTTT. It specifies CSVERRARNTEAFF.

This clonotype showed up many times. V usage is TRBV20-1 and J usage is TRBJ2-5; D possibly corresponds to TRBD2 (5 bases). V was clipped by 6 bases and J by 2 bases, with 10 bases between them. Germline assignment: CDR1 DFQATT and CDR2 SNEGSKA (reference sequence). The CDR3 has 12 amino acids. The CDR3 is CSAEDLQETQYF. The CDR3 DNA follows: TGCAGTGCCGAGGACTTACAAGAGACCCAGTACTTC.

This chain joins TRBV12-3 or TRBV12-4 and TRBJ2-2; D perhaps matches TRBD1 (6 bases). The ends were cut back, 5 bases at V and 0 bases at J, with 10 bases in the middle. The CDR3 extends over 15 amino acids. The CDR3 sequence is CASSRQAANTGELFF. DNA of the CDR3: TGTGCCAGCAGTCGACAGGCAGCGAACACCGGGGAGCTGTTTTTT.

This clonotype was counted ten times or more. The chain combines TRBV7-9 with TRBJ1-2; D is possibly TRBD1 (5 bases). V lost 5 bases, J lost 5 bases, and 15 bases lay in between. CDR1 SEHNR and CDR2 FQNEAQ come from the germline V gene (reference sequence). The CDR3 contains 14 residues. DNA of the CDR3: TGTGCCAGCAGCAGAGGGGATTTAAGTTATGGCTACACCTTC. Its translation: CASSRGDLSYGYTF.

This clonotype showed up many times. V usage is TRBV7-8 and J usage is TRBJ2-1; D gene ambiguous. CDR1 is SGHVS and CDR2 is FQNEAQ in the germline V gene. V lost 3 bases and J 6 bases, leaving 3 bases between the germline ends. The CDR3 has 11 residues. The CDR3 is CASSFGNEQFF. The CDR3 region has the DNA TGTGCCAGCAGCTTCGGCAATGAGCAGTTCTTC.